One T cell receptor beta chain is described in this entry. Its antigen is not known. The record originates from a study of CD8 T cells in ankylosing spondylitis. Broader study findings: A TCR beta motif of fewer than ten highly homologous variants seemed to mark ankylosing spondylitis blood. Disease-linked clones were reportedly significantly enriched in matched ankylosing spondylitis synovial fluid.

Each TCR beta library was made by quantitative 5'-RACE that incorporated molecular barcodes. Each CDR3 protein gets one entry after TCRdb re-called the 5' RACE reads with MiXCR. The sample holds a few hundred thousand distinct CDR3 sequences, about an eighth seen once. The CDR3 has 14 residues. Looked up from germline, CDR1 is DFQATT and CDR2 is SNEGSKA (reference sequence). V lost 6 bases and J lost 0; bases outside the gene matches: 7. The gene calls are TRBV20-1 and TRBJ2-5, with TRBD2 identical over 7 bases. The sample was blood, either unsorted or a sorted T cell fraction (not recorded which). This clonotype was sampled from a male donor with ankylosing spondylitis. The CDR3 spells CSALNGRNQETQYF. The CDR3 region has the DNA TGCAGTGCCCTTAACGGGAGGAACCAAGAGACCCAGTACTTC.